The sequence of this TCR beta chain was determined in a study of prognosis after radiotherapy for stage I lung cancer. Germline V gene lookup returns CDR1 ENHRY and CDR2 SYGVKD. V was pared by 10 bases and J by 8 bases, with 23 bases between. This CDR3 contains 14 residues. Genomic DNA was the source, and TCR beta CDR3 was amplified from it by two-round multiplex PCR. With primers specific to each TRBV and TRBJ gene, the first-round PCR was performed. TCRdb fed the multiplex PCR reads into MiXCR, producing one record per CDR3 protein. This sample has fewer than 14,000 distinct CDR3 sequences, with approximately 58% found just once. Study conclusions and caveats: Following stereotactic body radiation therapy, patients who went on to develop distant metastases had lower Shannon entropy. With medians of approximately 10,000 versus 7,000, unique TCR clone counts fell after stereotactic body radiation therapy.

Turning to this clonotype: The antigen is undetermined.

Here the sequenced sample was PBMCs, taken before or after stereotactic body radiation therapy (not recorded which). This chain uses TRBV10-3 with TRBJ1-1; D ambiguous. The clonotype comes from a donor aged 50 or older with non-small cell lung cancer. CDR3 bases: TGTGCCAGCAGCGAATTAAAAGAGACGGCCGAAGCTTTCTTT. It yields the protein CASSELKETAEAFF.